This record covers a single T cell receptor (beta chain). The antigen remains unidentified. The data originate from a study of graft-versus-host responses after intestinal transplantation. Overall study context: The recipients all started with anti-thymocyte globulin induction and then took tacrolimus and steroids for three to four years.

The repertoire was sequenced with immunoSEQ multiplex PCR; TCRdb's copy has only in-frame clones and lacks some. The sample holds 86,000 or so clones, 80% to 95% seen once. The ends were cut back, 2 bases at V and 0 bases at J, with 32 bases in the middle. Germline loops: CDR1 KGHSH, CDR2 LQKENI. CDR3 length equals 23 residues. V usage is TRBV18 and J usage is TRBJ2-1, with TRBD1 as a possible D gene (7 bases). The sequenced sample was unstimulated CD8+ T cells sorted from spleen or lymph node cells, obtained before intestinal transplant. This receptor was identified in a human donor who received an intestinal transplant. The DNA of the CDR3 is TGTGCCAGCTCACCAAAGTACAGGGGACGATGGAGTGCGGGAACCGTCTCCTACAATGAGCAGTTCTTC. Its protein is CASSPKYRGRWSAGTVSYNEQFF.